These 13 T cell receptor beta chains came from one sample sequenced in a study of T cells of healthy individuals. TCRdb re-called the 5' RACE reads through MiXCR, storing one row per CDR3 protein. The sample lists 60,000 to 80,000 distinct CDR3 sequences; around 15% were seen once. The source is a human donor in good health.

This clonotype was counted ten times or more. The chain employs TRBV6-5 and TRBJ2-7; 11 nucleotides match TRBD2. Germline CDR1 and CDR2: MNHEY and SVGAGI. J gave up 2 bases and V 5 bases, and 2 bases lay outside the gene matches. The CDR3 loop spans 14 amino acids. CDR3 bases: TGTGCCAGCAGTCTAGCGGGAGGCGCCTACGAGCAGTACTTC. It codes for CASSLAGGAYEQYF.

This chain uses TRBV12-3 or TRBV12-4 with TRBJ2-3; 9 bases are a match to TRBD1. The J segment lost 11 bases and the V segment lost 5 bases, leaving 11 bases of the junction unmatched. The CDR3 runs to 14 residues. The CDR3 loop reads CASSPAGTGLRQYF. CDR3 coding DNA: TGTGCCAGCAGTCCCGCCGGGACAGGGTTACGGCAGTATTTT.

This clonotype was observed many times. The chain carries TRBV25-1 and TRBJ2-3, with 9 bases that match TRBD1. This CDR3 contains 17 residues. Germline assignment: CDR1 MGHDK and CDR2 SYGVNS. V lost 7 bases and J lost 4; bases outside the gene matches: 15. CDR3 protein: CASTPVRPGQGPDTQYF. CDR3 nucleotide sequence: TGTGCCAGCACCCCAGTGAGGCCGGGACAGGGTCCAGATACGCAGTATTTT. The variable domain in full, completed from reference TRBV25-1 and TRBJ2-3, reads EADIYQTPRYLVIGTGKKITLECSQTMGHDKMYWYQQDPGMELHLIHYSYGVNSTEKGDLSSESTVSRIRTEHFPLTLESARPSHTSQYLCASTPVRPGQGPDTQYFGPGTRLTVL.

This clonotype has a count of ten or more. The rearrangement links TRBV28 to TRBJ2-2; 8 bases fit TRBD1. The CDR3 loop spans 16 amino acids. V was pared by 4 bases and J by 7 bases, with 11 bases of the junction left unmatched. Looked up from germline, CDR1 is MDHEN and CDR2 is SYDVKM. The CDR3 coding sequence is TGTGCCAGCAGTTCCCGGACAGGGACCGTGAGCGGGGAGCTGTTTTTT. Its protein product is CASSSRTGTVSGELFF. Together with reference TRBV28 and TRBJ2-2, the CDR3 gives the full variable domain: DVKVTQSSRYLVKRTGEKVFLECVQDMDHENMFWYRQDPGLGLRLIYFSYDVKMKEKGDIPEGYSVSREKKERFSLILESASTNQTSMYLCASSSRTGTVSGELFFGEGSRLTVL.

This clonotype was seen at least ten times. V and J are TRBV9 and TRBJ2-2, with 10 bases lining up with TRBD2. CDR3 length: 16 residues. Germline V gene data show CDR1 as SGDLS and CDR2 as YYNGEE. V lost 3 bases to trimming and J lost 7 bases; unmatched junction nucleotides: 9. CDR3: CASSGLSGGGIGELFF. CDR3 nucleotide sequence: TGTGCCAGCAGCGGACTAAGCGGGGGGGGTATCGGGGAGCTGTTTTTT. Full variable domain (missing parts from reference TRBV9 and TRBJ2-2): DSGVTQTPKHLITATGQRVTLRCSPRSGDLSVYWYQQSLDQGLQFLIQYYNGEERAKGNILERFSAQQFPDLHSELNLSSLELGDSALYFCASSGLSGGGIGELFFGEGSRLTVL.

Only a few counts were recorded for this clonotype. This rearrangement joins TRBV5-1 to TRBJ2-5; no reliable D call. The CDR3 is 15 amino acids. Trimming removed 0 bases from V and 1 base from J, with 10 bases in between. CDR1 is SGHRS and CDR2 is YFSETQ in the germline V gene. The CDR3 DNA follows: TGCGCCAGCAGCTTGGTTAGAGCCCCCCAAGAGACCCAGTACTTC. Translated: CASSLVRAPQETQYF. The entire variable domain, with the rest obtained from reference TRBV5-1 and TRBJ2-5, is as follows: KAGVTQTPRYLIKTRGQQVTLSCSPISGHRSVSWYQQTPGQGLQFLFEYFSETQRNKGNFPGRFSGRQFSNSRSEMNVSTLELGDSALYLCASSLVRAPQETQYFGPGTRLLVL.

At least ten counts were recorded for this clonotype. The V call is TRBV12-5, the J call TRBJ2-6; TRBD1 matches at 7 bases. The CDR3 loop spans 15 amino acids. Germline CDR1 reads LGHNT; CDR2 reads FRNRAP. Losses at the gene ends were 6 bases for V and 0 bases for J; bases not matched to a gene: 2. CDR3 in amino acids: CASGQGSSGANVLTF. The CDR3 bases are TGTGCTAGTGGACAGGGGAGCTCTGGGGCCAACGTCCTGACTTTC.

This clonotype has a count of ten or more. The gene calls are TRBV7-3 and TRBJ2-1; TRBD1 or TRBD2 may be the D gene (5 bases each). Germline lookup yields CDR1 SGHTA and CDR2 FQGTGA. The V and J ends lost 5 bases and 8 bases respectively, with 22 bases between them. CDR3 length: 16 amino acids. The CDR3 DNA is TGTGCCAGCAGCCCTACGGCAGGTGGGGGTGTGCATGAGCAGTTCTTC. It yields the protein CASSPTAGGGVHEQFF.

The rearrangement uses TRBV9 and TRBJ2-7, with D unresolved. Germline values: CDR1 SGDLS, CDR2 YYNGEE. Trimming removed 0 bases from V and 6 bases from J, with 10 bases in between. The CDR3 runs 13 residues. CDR3 loop: CASSVDLPGEQYF. CDR3 DNA sequence: TGTGCCAGCAGCGTAGATCTCCCCGGCGAGCAGTACTTC.

The chain combines TRBV5-1 with TRBJ1-6, with TRBD1 as a possible D gene (5 bases). Per the germline V gene, CDR1 is SGHRS and CDR2 is YFSETQ. This CDR3 has 15 residues. V lost 0 bases to trimming and J lost 6 bases, with 10 bases between them. The CDR3: CASSLDGQGNSPLHF. The CDR3 DNA reads as TGCGCCAGCAGCTTGGATGGCCAGGGTAATTCACCCCTCCACTTT.

This clonotype was counted a few times. This sequence joins TRBV5-1 and TRBJ2-3; 7 bases match TRBD2. The CDR3 contains 14 residues. V lost 2 bases and J lost 3; bases outside the gene matches: 3. Per the germline V gene, CDR1 is SGHRS and CDR2 is YFSETQ. The CDR3 region is CASSLERGTDTQYF. CDR3 nucleotides: TGCGCCAGCAGCTTAGAGCGGGGAACAGATACGCAGTATTTT. The whole variable domain, filled in from reference TRBV5-1 and TRBJ2-3, reads KAGVTQTPRYLIKTRGQQVTLSCSPISGHRSVSWYQQTPGQGLQFLFEYFSETQRNKGNFPGRFSGRQFSNSRSEMNVSTLELGDSALYLCASSLERGTDTQYFGPGTRLTVL.

V and J are TRBV3-1 and TRBJ2-5, with 11 bases identical to TRBD2. This CDR3 comprises 20 residues. Germline-derived CDR1 and CDR2 are LGHDT and YNNKEL (reference sequence). V lost 0 bases, J lost 1 base, and 13 bases stayed unmatched. The CDR3 reads CASSQDQPGLADLIQETQYF. CDR3 bases: TGTGCCAGCAGCCAAGATCAACCGGGACTAGCGGATCTGATCCAAGAGACCCAGTACTTC.

The chain recombines TRBV12-3 or TRBV12-4 with TRBJ2-7, with D possibly called TRBD1 or TRBD2 (5 bases each). Trimming shortened V by 6 bases and J by 3 bases, and 15 bases separated the two germline ends. The CDR3 sequence is 14 residues long. The DNA for the CDR3 is TGTGCCAGCAGCCCCTGGGGACGGAGCTACGAGCAGTACTTC. The encoded protein is CASSPWGRSYEQYF.